Listed here are 29 T cell receptor beta chains from one sample, sequenced in a study of tumor and adjacent non-tumor tissue in lung cancer. TCRbeta libraries were built with three rounds of nested PCR, modified from ARM-PCR. From the multiplex PCR reads, TCRdb called clonotypes with MiXCR, one entry per CDR3 protein. In the table there are roughly 70,000 distinct CDR3 sequences, around three quarters of which are singletons. The template was RNA from unsorted bulk tissue. Material: lung tumor tissue. The source is a man aged 55 to 70 with non-small cell lung cancer.

This clonotype was counted at least ten times. V gene TRBV5-4 combines with J gene TRBJ1-2, with 8 nucleotides matching TRBD1. The V gene end was trimmed by 4 bases and the J gene end by 6 bases; junction bases not matched to a gene: 11. The CDR3 spans 15 residues. Germline assignment: CDR1 SGHNT and CDR2 YYREEE (reference sequence). The CDR3 sequence is CASSHIRTGKHGYTF. The DNA of the CDR3 is TGTGCCAGCAGCCATATCCGGACAGGGAAGCATGGCTACACCTTC.

This clonotype was seen more than once but under ten times. The J gene is TRBJ2-7, the V gene TRBV20-1, with 12 nucleotides matching TRBD2. V was clipped by 7 bases and J by 3 bases; unmatched bases: 7. The CDR3 sequence is 14 residues long. The germline V gene has CDR1 DFQATT and CDR2 SNEGSKA (reference sequence). The CDR3 coding sequence is TGCAGTGATGTAAGGACTAGCGGGGACTACGAGCAGTACTTC. This encodes CSDVRTSGDYEQYF.

This sequence joins TRBV6-5 and TRBJ2-2; TRBD1 is a possible D gene (5 bases). V dropped 8 bases and J dropped 5 bases, with 15 bases sitting between them. This CDR3 region has 14 residues. Germline CDR1 and CDR2: MNHEY and SVGAGI. The CDR3 spells CASQGSLKTGELFF. Here the CDR3 DNA reads TGTGCCAGCCAGGGCTCGTTGAAAACCGGGGAGCTGTTTTTT.

The chain links TRBV7-9 to TRBJ1-1; D unresolved. Looked up from germline, CDR1 is SEHNR and CDR2 is FQNEAQ (reference sequence). The CDR3 totals 17 residues. Trimming pared 2 bases from V and 5 bases from J, leaving 21 bases between. CDR3 nucleotides: TGTGCCAGCAGCTTACCCAATGACGGACCCCCTGTAACTGAAGCTTTCTTT. Translation gives CASSLPNDGPPVTEAFF.

This clonotype was counted a single time. The V and J genes are TRBV10-2 and TRBJ2-7; D unclear. V was trimmed by 3 bases and J by 13 bases, leaving 19 bases between them. The CDR3 is made up of 13 amino acids. Germline CDR1 reads WSHSY; CDR2 reads SAAADI. The DNA for the CDR3 is TGCGCCAGCAGTGATATAAGGAGCTACGGGCAATACTTC. Encoded protein: CASSDIRSYGQYF.

About this clonotype itself: The junction departs from the called germline gene at one end, perhaps through a read error. The rearrangement joins TRBV20-1 to TRBJ1-2, with D possibly being TRBD1 (5 bases). The germline gives CDR1 DFQATT, CDR2 SNEGSKA (reference sequence). This CDR3 is 12 amino acids long. CDR3 region: CSARRGDYGYTF. Written as DNA, the CDR3 is TGCAGTGCTAGACGGGGGGACTATGGATACACCTTC.

This clonotype was seen once. The rearrangement uses TRBV29-1 and TRBJ2-7; D might be TRBD1 (6 bases). The germline CDR1 and CDR2 sequences are SQVTM and ANQGSEA. Trimming took 4 bases from V and 1 from J, leaving 17 bases between them. This CDR3 is built from 15 residues. CDR3 DNA sequence: TGCAGCGTTGTTAGCAGGGGAGCAGAATCCTACGAGCAGTACTTC. This codes for CSVVSRGAESYEQYF.

This chain links TRBV18 with TRBJ1-5; D remains ambiguous. The V and J ends lost 3 bases and 3 bases respectively, with 6 bases between them. CDR3 length: 13 residues. Per the germline V gene, CDR1 is KGHSH and CDR2 is LQKENI. The CDR3 loop reads CASSPQVNQPQHF. CDR3 sequence (DNA): TGTGCCAGCTCACCCCAGGTCAATCAGCCCCAGCATTTT.

As concerns this clonotype: A much larger clone lies a single base off, so this may be a read error. The chain uses TRBV15 and TRBJ2-3, with D unresolved. CDR1 is LNHNV, CDR2 YYDKDF, per germline (reference sequence). The CDR3 contains 14 residues. CDR3 loop: CATSRGQLTDMQYF. Here the CDR3 DNA reads TGTGCCACCAGCAGAGGACAACTCACAGATATGCAGTATTTT. The full variable domain, completed using reference TRBV15 and TRBJ2-3, is DAMVIQNPRYQVTQFGKPVTLSCSQTLNHNVMYWYQQKSSQAPKLLFHYYDKDFNNEADTPDNFQSRRPNTSFCFLDIRSPGLGDTAMYLCATSRGQLTDMQYFGPGTRLTVL.

This clonotype was counted a few times. This may arise from a read error, as a much more abundant clone is one base away. This rearrangement joins TRBV29-1 to TRBJ2-1; no clear D. The CDR3 covers 11 residues. Germline CDR1 and CDR2: SQVTM and ANQGSEA. V was trimmed by 3 bases and J by 12 bases, leaving 12 bases between them. The CDR3 loop reads CSVERQDGQFF. As DNA, the CDR3 is TGCAGCGTTGAGAGGCAGGACGGGCAGTTCTTC.

Turning to this clonotype: At one end the junction does not follow the germline gene, possibly because of a read error. The chain carries TRBV29-1 and TRBJ1-4; tentative D call: TRBD1 (6 bases). The CDR3 loop spans 14 amino acids. Looked up from germline, CDR1 is SQVTM and CDR2 is ANQGSEA. The CDR3 loop is CSDEGGTSNEKLLF. Here the CDR3 DNA reads TGCAGCGATGAGGGGGGCACCAGTAATGAAAAACTGCTTTTT.

Details on this clonotype: The CDR3 does not end in the conserved phenylalanine or tryptophan, so this is likely a read error. This chain uses TRBV6-6 with TRBJ1-2; tentative D call: TRBD1 (5 bases). The germline V gene encodes CDR1 MNHNY and CDR2 SVGAGI (reference sequence). V was cut by 9 bases and J by 4 bases, with 15 bases left in between. CDR3 length: 13 residues. The CDR3 here is CASTLQDSYGYTL. The DNA for the CDR3 is TGTGCCAGTACTTTACAGGATAGCTATGGCTACACCTTA.

J is TRBJ2-7 and V is TRBV29-1; D ambiguous. This CDR3 has 15 amino acids. V was trimmed by 0 bases and J by 12 bases, leaving 24 bases between them. The germline CDR1 and CDR2 sequences are SQVTM and ANQGSEA. In DNA, the CDR3 is TGCAGCGTTGAAGAACCTGGCCCATCCAACTACGGGCGGTACTTC. This encodes CSVEEPGPSNYGRYF.

Of note for this clonotype: This likely comes from a read error, as the CDR3 has no conserved phenylalanine or tryptophan at its end. The J gene is TRBJ1-6, the V gene TRBV11-2, with 10 bases that match TRBD1. Germline-derived CDR1 and CDR2 are SGHAT and FQNNGV. This CDR3 contains 15 residues. The CDR3 spells CASSPDRGLGSPLHV. The CDR3 nucleotides read TGTGCTAGCAGCCCCGACAGGGGGCTAGGTTCACCCCTCCACGTT.

This clonotype was detected a few times. The chain combines TRBV2 with TRBJ2-1, with a possible D match to TRBD1 (6 bases). Germline V gene sequence: CDR1 SNHLY, CDR2 FYNNEI. Trimming stripped 6 bases from V and 13 bases from J, with 16 bases between. The CDR3 has 12 amino acids. CDR3 nucleotide sequence: TGTGCCAGCAGAGATCACCGGGACAAACAGTTCTTC. Residues: CASRDHRDKQFF. Based on the CDR3 plus reference TRBV2 and TRBJ2-1, the full variable domain is EPEVTQTPSHQVTQMGQEVILRCVPISNHLYFYWYRQILGQKVEFLVSFYNNEISEKSEIFDDQFSVERPDGSNFTLKIRSTKLEDSAMYFCASRDHRDKQFFGPGTRLTVL.

The rearrangement uses TRBV20-1 and TRBJ1-5; a weak D match, TRBD1 (5 bases). The CDR3 covers 14 residues. CDR1 is DFQATT and CDR2 is SNEGSKA in the germline V gene (reference sequence). V lost 4 bases to trimming and J lost 13 bases, with 23 bases between them. The chain's CDR3 is CSATDSGYNQSQHF. CDR3 nucleotide sequence: TGCAGTGCTACAGACTCAGGGTACAATCAGTCACAGCATTTT.

Comments on this clonotype: A junction end diverges from the germline sequence, so it may reflect a read error. This CDR3 reads CSATTSTRAFGTRYF. CDR3 bases: TGCAGTGCCACCACTAGCACGAGGGCCTTTGGGACCCGGTACTTC. The gene calls are TRBV20-1 and TRBJ2-5; a weak D match, TRBD2 (6 bases). The CDR3 consists of 15 residues. Germline V CDR1 and CDR2: DFQATT, SNEGSKA (reference sequence).

Concerning this clonotype itself: The junction differs from germline at one of its ends, possibly a read error. The V and J genes are TRBV20-1 and TRBJ1-5; a possible D gene is TRBD1 (5 bases). The germline V gene encodes CDR1 DFQATT and CDR2 SNEGSKA (reference sequence). CDR3 size: 19 residues. The CDR3 here is CSARGVGRGWDKSNQHQNF. The CDR3 DNA reads as TGCAGTGCTAGGGGGGTGGGGAGGGGCTGGGATAAAAGCAATCAGCACCAGAATTTT.

This clonotype has more than one count but fewer than ten. The conserved closing phenylalanine or tryptophan is absent in this CDR3, likely reflecting a read error. V is TRBV20-1 and J is TRBJ2-7; 7 nucleotides line up with TRBD1. Germline-derived CDR1 and CDR2 are DFQATT and SNEGSKA (reference sequence). With V trimmed by 6 bases and J by 7 bases, 9 bases remained unmatched. The CDR3 covers 12 residues. This CDR3 reads CSARDRPDEQYL. The CDR3 DNA reads TGCAGTGCGAGGGACAGACCAGATGAGCAGTACCTC.

This clonotype was seen many times. The rearrangement joins TRBV13 to TRBJ2-3, with TRBD2 as a possible D gene (6 bases). The CDR3 loop spans 16 amino acids. V was clipped by 0 bases and J by 4 bases, with 14 bases between them. The germline V gene encodes CDR1 PRHDT and CDR2 FYEKMQ (reference sequence). The CDR3 bases are TGTGCCAGCAGCTTAGGATCATCCCGGGGGTCAGATACGCAGTATTTT. Protein: CASSLGSSRGSDTQYF.

As to this clonotype: This may stem from a read error, because a much larger clone lies one nucleotide away. The gene calls are TRBV5-4 and TRBJ2-1; perhaps TRBD1 as D (5 bases). The CDR3 spans 12 residues. CDR1 is SGHNT and CDR2 is YYREEE in the germline V gene (reference sequence). CDR3 nucleotide sequence: TGTGCCAGCAGCGGGGCCTACAATGAGCACTTCTTC. As protein: CASSGAYNEHFF.

About this clonotype: A read error may be the cause here, since a much bigger clone is one base away. This chain uses TRBV28 with TRBJ2-1; a possible D gene is TRBD1 (5 bases). The V gene lost 2 bases and the J gene lost 8 bases, with 19 bases spanning the gap. CDR1 MDHEN and CDR2 SYDVKM come from the germline V gene. The CDR3 spans 16 residues. CDR3 coding DNA: TGTGCCAGCAGTTTAAGGACAAGGAGCAACTTCGATGAGCAGTTCTTC. As protein: CASSLRTRSNFDEQFF.

This clonotype was counted many times. The chain has TRBV24-1 and TRBJ2-1, with 8 bases identical to TRBD2. CDR3 length equals 15 residues. J lost 4 bases, V lost 4 bases, and 5 bases had no gene match. The germline V gene encodes CDR1 KGHDR and CDR2 SFDVKD. CDR3 sequence: CATSEISGKYNEQFF. The CDR3 coding sequence is TGTGCCACCAGTGAAATTAGCGGGAAATACAATGAGCAGTTCTTC.

For this clonotype: Without the conserved terminal phenylalanine or tryptophan, this CDR3 likely stems from a read error. CDR3 sequence reads: CASQPGGTRNNEQFL. The CDR3 nucleotides are TGTGCCAGCCAGCCGGGCGGGACTCGGAACAATGAGCAGTTCTTG. The chain has TRBV6-1 and TRBJ2-1, with D possibly TRBD2 on 6 matching bases. This CDR3 region has 15 residues. The V gene lost 8 bases and the J gene lost 5 bases, with 19 bases spanning the gap. Per the germline V gene, CDR1 is MNHNS and CDR2 is SASEGT.

The gene calls are TRBV20-1 and TRBJ1-1, with D perhaps TRBD1 (5 bases). Between the trimmed V and J ends, which lost 8 bases and 7 bases, there was a span of 23 bases. Germline loops: CDR1 DFQATT, CDR2 SNEGSKA (reference sequence). The CDR3 length is 14 residues. The CDR3, as DNA: TGCAGTACTATGTACGGGGGAGGGGTAGGTGAAGCTTTCTTT. Its translation: CSTMYGGGVGEAFF.

This clonotype was found a few times. At one end, the junction sequence differs from germline, possibly due to a read error. The chain combines TRBV6-1 with TRBJ2-7; 7 bases are shared with TRBD1. Germline-derived CDR1 and CDR2 are MNHNS and SASEGT. The CDR3 has 11 amino acids. CDR3 nucleotides: TGTACCAGCAGTAGGACAGGCGAGCAATACTTC. The encoded protein is CTSSRTGEQYF.

With respect to this clonotype: A junction end diverges from the germline sequence, so it may reflect a read error. This rearrangement joins TRBV6-1 to TRBJ2-1; 10 bases match TRBD2. The germline CDR1 and CDR2 sequences are MNHNS and SASEGT. The length of the CDR3 is 15 residues. Here the CDR3 reads CVSSGTSARGNEQFF. The CDR3 region has the DNA TGTGTCAGCAGTGGGACTAGCGCCAGGGGGAATGAGCAGTTCTTC.

The sample holds many counts of this clonotype. The chain joins TRBV6-5 to TRBJ2-7; 7 bases align to TRBD2. Germline CDR1 is MNHEY and CDR2 is SVGAGI. J was trimmed by 6 bases and V by 5 bases; bases with no gene match: 13. The CDR3 covers 15 residues. The CDR3 protein is CASSQSRRESAEQYF. The CDR3 coding sequence is TGTGCCAGCAGTCAATCGAGGCGGGAGTCGGCCGAGCAGTACTTC.

As concerns this clonotype: One junction end disagrees with the germline gene, perhaps due to a read error. The J gene is TRBJ2-2, the V gene TRBV10-2, with a weak D call TRBD2 (5 bases). CDR1 and CDR2 from the germline V gene are WSHSY and SAAADI. The length of the CDR3 is 14 residues. The CDR3 coding sequence is TGCGCCAGCAGTGGAGGGCAGAACACCGGGGAGTTGTTATTT. As protein: CASSGGQNTGELLF.